The source of this TCR beta chain is a study of OX40 agonist ivuxolimab in advanced cancers. Study context: Hepatocellular carcinoma, melanoma, renal cell or head and neck cancer occurred in dose-escalation patients. The group had a mean age of about 64 years, ranged from roughly 23 to 90, and was 80% to 85% male.

This clone appeared a few times. Assay used: immunoSEQ multiplex PCR; TCRdb lists only in-frame clones, some missing. The sample contains tens of thousands of clones, approximately 78% of which appear only once. The CDR3 consists of 16 residues. Per germline, CDR1 SGHVS and CDR2 FQNEAQ. V shed 4 bases, J shed 6 bases, and the junction held 10 bases outside the gene matches. The V call is TRBV7-8, the J call TRBJ2-3, with 10 bases identical to TRBD2. Sample: CD4+ or CD8+ T cells sorted from blood, taken in a trial of the OX40 agonist ivuxolimab. This clonotype was obtained from an adult with an advanced solid tumor such as melanoma, head and neck, liver or kidney cancer. The chain's CDR3 is CASSSHGTSASDTQYF. In nucleotides, the CDR3 is TGTGCCAGCAGCTCCCACGGGACTAGCGCGTCGGATACGCAGTATTTT.